Listed below are T cell receptor beta chains from one sample, sequenced in a study of blood T cell repertoires in COVID-19. The table came from immunoSEQ multiplex PCR; TCRdb's copy has only in-frame clones and leaves some out. This table holds hundreds of thousands of clones, under 90% found once. Sequencing was performed on PBMCs or T cells enriched from blood (not recorded which). The receptors were sampled from a woman between 45 and 60 years old who had been exposed to COVID-19. Each CDR3 is given with its conserved first and last residue. A D gene is named only where the DNA matches it firmly. Clone size is given for some rows only: seen once, a few or many times, or a class if the clone is expanded.

>NA|TRBV21-1|TRBJ1-6|NA
CASSKMGRNDSPLHF
TGTGCCAGCAGCAAAATGGGCAGAAACGATTCACCCCTCCACTTT
>TRBD1|TRBV6-5|TRBJ1-1|NA
CASSLDRGTEAFF
TGTGCCAGCAGTTTAGACAGGGGCACTGAAGCTTTCTTT
>NA|TRBV2|TRBJ2-7|NA
CASSVPPGGRQTISYEQYF
TGTGCCAGCAGTGTCCCCCCCGGGGGTCGGCAAACAATTTCCTACGAGCAGTACTTC
>TRBD2|TRBV5-1|TRBJ2-2|NA
CASSSGLAGTNTGELFF
TGCGCCAGCAGCTCGGGACTAGCGGGGACGAACACCGGGGAGCTGTTTTTT
>TRBD1|TRBV5-4|TRBJ2-3|NA
CASSLGVGTGSRTQYF
TGTGCCAGCAGCTTGGGGGTCGGGACAGGGTCCCGTACGCAGTATTTT
>NA|TRBV6-5|TRBJ1-5|NA
CASRRHSNQPQHF
TGTGCCAGCAGGAGGCATAGCAATCAGCCCCAGCATTTT
>NA|TRBV5-6|TRBJ2-3|NA
CASSERDITQYF
TGTGCCAGCAGCGAAAGGGACATTACGCAGTATTTT
>NA|TRBV6-6|TRBJ1-3|NA
CASSPLGTQAGNTIYF
TGTGCCAGCAGTCCGTTGGGCACTCAGGCGGGAAACACCATATATTTT
>NA|TRBV21-1|TRBJ2-1|NA
CASSKMRDRAYNEQFF
TGTGCCAGCAGCAAAATGAGGGACAGGGCCTACAATGAGCAGTTCTTC
>TRBD1|TRBV2|TRBJ1-5|few
CASSSEGTDLNQPQHF
TGTGCCAGCAGCTCCGAGGGGACAGATCTGAATCAGCCCCAGCATTTT
>TRBD1|TRBV25-1|TRBJ1-2|NA
CASRAPGQGGGYTF
TGTGCCAGCAGGGCACCGGGACAGGGGGGTGGCTACACCTTC
>NA|TRBV12-3/TRBV12-4|TRBJ1-5|NA
CASTSSSGQPQHF
TGTGCCAGCACCAGCTCCTCGGGTCAGCCCCAGCATTTT
>NA|TRBV3-1/TRBV3-2|TRBJ1-5|NA
CASSPPGSNQPQHF
TGTGCCAGCAGCCCCCCAGGAAGCAATCAGCCCCAGCATTTT
>TRBD2|TRBV10-3|TRBJ2-3|once
CATSGGDTQYF
TGTGCCACCTCCGGGGGGGATACGCAGTATTTT
>NA|TRBV6-5|TRBJ1-2|NA
CASSLGMQRGYTF
TGTGCCAGCAGTCTCGGGATGCAGCGAGGCTACACCTTC
>TRBD1|TRBV30|TRBJ1-1|NA
CAWSPRDRTWNTEAFF
TGTGCCTGGAGTCCTCGGGACAGGACCTGGAACACTGAAGCTTTCTTT
>NA|TRBV11-2|TRBJ2-5|NA
CASSRSGSETQYF
TGTGCCAGCAGCCGAAGCGGGTCGGAGACCCAGTACTTC
>NA|TRBV6-6|TRBJ2-1|NA
CASSKTGVPPYNEQFF
TGTGCCAGCAGTAAAACGGGGGTCCCCCCCTACAATGAGCAGTTCTTC
>NA|TRBV19|TRBJ2-6|NA
CASSIGANGANVLTF
TGTGCCAGTAGTATAGGGGCCAACGGGGCCAACGTCCTGACTTTC
>TRBD1|TRBV5-1|TRBJ2-3|NA
CASSLDRGLTDTQYF
TGCGCCAGCAGCTTAGACAGGGGGCTCACAGATACGCAGTATTTT
>TRBD2|TRBV20-1|TRBJ2-1|NA
CSASPGGGNNEQFF
TGCAGTGCTAGTCCGGGCGGGGGGAACAATGAGCAGTTCTTC
>NA|TRBV15|TRBJ2-2|NA
CATSRDPPVTGELFF
TGTGCCACCAGCAGAGATCCCCCGGTCACCGGGGAGCTGTTTTTT
>NA|TRBV20-1|TRBJ1-1|NA
CSAGGLSRAFF
TGCAGTGCTGGGGGCTTGAGTAGGGCTTTCTTT
>NA|TRBV28|TRBJ1-2|NA
CASSLLQGMRSGYTF
TGTGCCAGCAGTCTTCTACAGGGTATGAGATCTGGCTACACCTTC
>NA|TRBV6-1|TRBJ2-7|NA
CASSESGGLPSPEQYF
TGTGCCAGCAGTGAATCAGGTGGATTGCCCTCTCCCGAGCAGTACTTC
>NA|TRBV5-4|TRBJ1-6|NA
CASSSSGNSPLHF
TGTGCCAGCAGCTCCTCAGGGAATTCACCCCTCCACTTT
>NA|TRBV4-3|TRBJ1-6|NA
CASSQGAGRSPLHF
TGCGCCAGCAGCCAAGGAGCAGGGCGGTCACCCCTCCACTTT
>NA|TRBV18|TRBJ2-3|NA
CASSPATGFTDTQYF
TGTGCCAGCTCACCCGCGACAGGCTTCACAGATACGCAGTATTTT
>NA|TRBV18|TRBJ2-7|NA
CASSLTGREQYF
TGTGCCAGCTCTCTTACAGGGCGCGAGCAGTACTTC
>NA|TRBV15|TRBJ1-5|NA
CATSRGGGEGQPQHF
TGTGCCACCAGCAGAGGCGGCGGGGAGGGTCAGCCCCAGCATTTT
>TRBD1|TRBV7-9|TRBJ2-3|NA
CASSYPGQGAEVAADTQYF
TGTGCCAGCAGCTACCCGGGACAGGGGGCGGAGGTGGCGGCAGATACGCAGTATTTT
>TRBD2|TRBV7-2|TRBJ2-1|NA
CASAQPAGGWNEQFF
TGTGCCAGCGCCCAGCCAGCGGGGGGTTGGAATGAGCAGTTCTTC
>NA|TRBV5-6|TRBJ1-1|NA
CASSFQGDAEAFF
TGTGCCAGCAGCTTCCAGGGTGACGCTGAAGCTTTCTTT
>TRBD1|TRBV3-1/TRBV3-2|TRBJ2-5|NA
CASSHTGVWRETQYF
TGTGCCAGCAGCCATACAGGGGTCTGGAGAGAGACCCAGTACTTC
>NA|TRBV5-6|TRBJ1-6|NA
CASSRGVRNSPLHF
TGTGCCAGCAGCCGCGGGGTCAGAAATTCACCCCTCCACTTT
>TRBD2|TRBV5-1|TRBJ2-7|NA
CASSFERGGTYEQYF
TGCGCCAGCAGCTTCGAGCGGGGGGGAACCTACGAGCAGTACTTC
>NA|TRBV6-5|TRBJ1-2|NA
CASSSRQLANYGYTF
TGTGCCAGCAGTTCCAGACAGTTAGCTAACTATGGCTACACCTTC
>TRBD2|TRBV10-2|TRBJ2-1|NA
CASSDSGTSYNEQFF
TGCGCCAGCAGTGATAGCGGGACTTCCTACAATGAGCAGTTCTTC
>TRBD1|TRBV28|TRBJ2-4|NA
CASTPDRGLNIQYF
TGTGCCAGCACCCCCGACAGGGGGCTAAACATTCAGTACTTC
>TRBD1|TRBV24-1|TRBJ2-3|NA
CATSDLQGGFTDTQYF
TGTGCCACCAGTGACCTACAGGGGGGCTTCACAGATACGCAGTATTTT
>NA|TRBV28|TRBJ1-1|once
CASSTTRAEAFF
TGTGCCAGCAGTACTACCCGTGCTGAAGCTTTCTTT
>NA|TRBV5-1|TRBJ2-1|NA
CASSPGLPSSYNEQFF
TGCGCCAGCAGCCCCGGACTTCCGAGCTCCTACAATGAGCAGTTCTTC
>TRBD2|TRBV7-9|TRBJ2-5|NA
CASSLGTRSAGETQYF
TGTGCCAGCAGCTTAGGGACTAGATCGGCGGGAGAGACCCAGTACTTC